These 14 T cell receptor beta chains were sequenced from one sample in a study of T cells after yellow fever vaccination. A single record per CDR3 protein comes from TCRdb applying MiXCR to the 5' RACE reads. The data contain a few hundred thousand distinct CDR3 sequences, under 7.5% of them singletons. The sample here was PBMCs, taken 5 days after the yellow fever booster vaccination. Source of these receptors: a man in his thirties or forties who received the YFV17D yellow fever vaccine.

This clonotype showed up many times. This chain links TRBV11-2 with TRBJ2-5; 10 bases are a match to TRBD2. Per the germline V gene, CDR1 is SGHAT and CDR2 is FQNNGV. V was clipped by 4 bases and J by 5 bases; unmatched bases: 13. The CDR3 contains 17 residues. The CDR3 DNA is TGTGCCAGCAGCTCATGGACTAGCGGCCCGGTCGGGGAGACCCAGTACTTC. Translating it yields CASSSWTSGPVGETQYF.

The chain is built from TRBV25-1 and TRBJ1-2; D uncertain. Trimming stripped 3 bases from V and 6 bases from J, with 14 bases between. Per the germline V gene, CDR1 is MGHDK and CDR2 is SYGVNS. This CDR3 is built from 14 residues. The CDR3 loop is CASSEAGRGDGYTF. In nucleotides, the CDR3 is TGTGCCAGCAGTGAGGCCGGGCGTGGCGATGGCTACACCTTC.

This clonotype has ten or more counts. The chain links TRBV7-2 to TRBJ2-5; D ambiguous. CDR3 size: 12 residues. The V end lost 1 base, the J end lost 6 bases, and 6 bases lay between the germline ends. Germline loops: CDR1 SGHTA, CDR2 FQGNSA. The CDR3 bases are TGTGCCAGCAGCTTAGTCGAAAAGACCCAGTACTTC. Residues: CASSLVEKTQYF.

The rearrangement uses TRBV5-8 and TRBJ1-2; 7 bases are shared with TRBD1. V dropped 9 bases and J dropped 1; count of bases not matched to a gene: 12. The CDR3 has 15 residues. Germline CDR1 SGHTS, CDR2 YDEGEE. CDR3 sequence reads: CATTRGQFDNYGYTF. CDR3 in DNA: TGTGCCACCACAAGGGGACAGTTTGATAACTATGGCTACACCTTC.

In this sample, this clonotype turned up a few times. The chain joins TRBV24-1 to TRBJ2-1; 7 bases agree with TRBD1. The CDR3 totals 16 residues. CDR1 and CDR2 from the germline V gene are KGHDR and SFDVKD. V was pared by 4 bases and J by 7 bases, with 12 bases of the junction left unmatched. This CDR3 reads CATSDPKRQGGNEQFF. As DNA, the CDR3 is TGTGCCACCAGTGACCCAAAAAGACAGGGCGGGAATGAGCAGTTCTTC.

The CDR3 DNA is TGTGCCAGCAGCCAAGATGGGCTGTCCTACAATGAGCAGTTCTTC. Amino acids: CASSQDGLSYNEQFF. The V gene is TRBV14, the J gene TRBJ2-1; the D is unclear. V lost 0 bases, J lost 1 base, and 7 bases lay in between. The CDR3 has 15 amino acids. Germline V gene sequence: CDR1 SGHDN, CDR2 FVKESK.

The CDR3 DNA sequence: TGCAGTGCTAGCCCGAGGACTATCTACCGGGAGCTGTTTTTT. Residues: CSASPRTIYRELFF. This rearrangement joins TRBV20-1 to TRBJ2-2, with D possibly being TRBD2 (6 bases). V was shortened by 3 bases and J by 9 bases, with 17 bases between the two germline ends. Germline lookup yields CDR1 DFQATT and CDR2 SNEGSKA (reference sequence). This CDR3 has 14 residues.

This chain links TRBV7-2 with TRBJ2-1; D is tentatively TRBD1 or TRBD2 (5 bases each). This CDR3 region has 13 residues. V was clipped by 5 bases and J by 6 bases, with 11 bases between them. The germline V gene has CDR1 SGHTA and CDR2 FQGNSA. CDR3 amino acids: CASSGDGGNEQFF. Written as DNA, the CDR3 is TGTGCCAGCAGCGGGGACGGCGGCAATGAGCAGTTCTTC.

The gene calls are TRBV29-1 and TRBJ1-5; 12 bases are a match to TRBD1. The CDR3 extends over 17 amino acids. The junction had 7 bases not matched to a gene; V was cut back by 4 bases and J by 0 bases. In germline, CDR1 is SQVTM, CDR2 ANQGSEA. This CDR3 reads CSVAGTGGAGSNQPQHF. CDR3 in DNA: TGCAGCGTTGCAGGGACAGGGGGCGCGGGTAGCAATCAGCCCCAGCATTTT.

The rearrangement uses TRBV14 and TRBJ2-1; 8 positions match TRBD1. This CDR3 region has 15 residues. Germline V gene lookup returns CDR1 SGHDN and CDR2 FVKESK. J gave up 12 bases and V 4 bases, and 14 bases lay outside the gene matches. The CDR3 DNA is TGTGCCAGCAGCCTTAGTAGAAGGACAGGGCGAGGGCAGTTCTTC. Protein product: CASSLSRRTGRGQFF.

At least ten counts were recorded for this clonotype. The rearrangement links TRBV29-1 to TRBJ2-7, with 9 bases aligning to TRBD1. The CDR3 contains 13 residues. CDR1 SQVTM and CDR2 ANQGSEA come from the germline V gene. After removal of 7 bases from V and 4 bases from J, the junction contained 8 bases not matched to a gene. The CDR3 sequence is CSASSGTGYEQYF. The CDR3 DNA follows: TGCAGCGCTTCCTCCGGGACAGGGTACGAGCAGTACTTC.

The rearrangement links TRBV4-1 to TRBJ2-1, with 9 bases that match TRBD1. The J segment lost 14 bases and the V segment lost 4 bases, leaving 12 bases of the junction unmatched. This CDR3 is built from 14 residues. CDR1 is MGHRA and CDR2 is YSYEKL in the germline V gene. CDR3 protein: CASSLGQGLFVEFF. CDR3 DNA sequence: TGCGCCAGCAGCCTTGGACAGGGGTTGTTTGTGGAGTTCTTC.

V is TRBV5-1 and J is TRBJ2-2; possible D gene TRBD2, 6 bases. Deletions cut 4 bases from V and 5 bases from J, with 18 bases between. The CDR3 spans 16 residues. The germline V gene encodes CDR1 SGHRS and CDR2 YFSETQ. CDR3 in DNA: TGCGCCAGCAGCGCCCTTAGCGGAAGTGAGACCGGGGAGCTGTTTTTT. Amino acids: CASSALSGSETGELFF.

This clonotype was picked up a small number of times. This sequence joins TRBV20-1 and TRBJ2-1; 13 bases match TRBD2. This CDR3 has 20 residues. CDR1 and CDR2 (germline): DFQATT, SNEGSKA (reference sequence). V lost 4 bases, J lost 2 bases, and 17 bases stayed unmatched. The CDR3 region has the DNA TGCAGTGCTACACTTAAGAAACTAGCGGGAGGGCCGGGCACCTACAATGAGCAGTTCTTC. This gives the protein CSATLKKLAGGPGTYNEQFF.